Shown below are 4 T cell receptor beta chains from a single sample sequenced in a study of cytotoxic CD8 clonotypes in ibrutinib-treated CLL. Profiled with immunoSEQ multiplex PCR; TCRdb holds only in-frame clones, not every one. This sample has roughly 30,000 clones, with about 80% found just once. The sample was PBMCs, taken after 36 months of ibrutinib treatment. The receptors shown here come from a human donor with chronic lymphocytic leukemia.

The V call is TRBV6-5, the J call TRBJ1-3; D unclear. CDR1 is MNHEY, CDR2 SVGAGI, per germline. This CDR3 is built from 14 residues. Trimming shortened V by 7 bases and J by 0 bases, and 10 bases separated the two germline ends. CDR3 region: CASKYQSSGNTIYF. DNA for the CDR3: TGTGCCAGCAAGTATCAGAGCTCTGGAAACACCATATATTTT.

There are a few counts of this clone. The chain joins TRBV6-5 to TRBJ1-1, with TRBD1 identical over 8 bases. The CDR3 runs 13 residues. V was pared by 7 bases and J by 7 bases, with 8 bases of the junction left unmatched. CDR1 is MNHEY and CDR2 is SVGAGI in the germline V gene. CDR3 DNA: TGTGCCAGCATCAACCAGGGGGCGGGTGAAGCTTTCTTT. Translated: CASINQGAGEAFF.

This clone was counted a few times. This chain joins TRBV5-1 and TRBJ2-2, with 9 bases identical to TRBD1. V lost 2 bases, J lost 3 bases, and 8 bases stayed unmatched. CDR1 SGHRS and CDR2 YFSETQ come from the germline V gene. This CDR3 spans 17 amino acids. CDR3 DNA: TGCGCCAGCAGCTTCAAGCCCCGGACAGGGGACACCGGGGAGCTGTTTTTT. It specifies CASSFKPRTGDTGELFF.

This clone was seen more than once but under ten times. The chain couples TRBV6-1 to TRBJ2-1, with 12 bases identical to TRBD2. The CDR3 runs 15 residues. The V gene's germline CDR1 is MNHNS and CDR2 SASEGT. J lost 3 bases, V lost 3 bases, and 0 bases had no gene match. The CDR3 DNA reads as TGTGCCAGCAGTGAGACTAGCGGGGGCTACAATGAGCAGTTCTTC. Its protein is CASSETSGGYNEQFF.